This passage covers 25 T cell receptor beta chains from one sample sequenced in a study of cytomegalovirus exposure and HLA in healthy donors. Assay used: immunoSEQ multiplex PCR; TCRdb lists only in-frame clones, some missing. The sample gives about 82,000 clones, around 92% of which show up once; approximately 0.67% is in the top ten. Sample: PBMCs. These receptors were collected from a young man in good health and CMV-seronegative.

The chain combines TRBV29-1 with TRBJ2-7, with 12 bases identical to TRBD2. Looked up from germline, CDR1 is SQVTM and CDR2 is ANQGSEA. J lost 6 bases, V lost 4 bases, and 7 bases had no gene match. The CDR3 has 14 amino acids. The CDR3 spells CSVVRLAGGPEQYF. The CDR3, as DNA: TGCAGCGTTGTCCGTCTAGCGGGAGGGCCCGAGCAGTACTTC.

V is TRBV2 and J is TRBJ2-3; 10 bases match TRBD2. The CDR3 extends over 15 amino acids. The germline CDR1 and CDR2 sequences are SNHLY and FYNNEI. V was pared by 11 bases and J by 2 bases, with 10 bases of the junction left unmatched. For the CDR3, the DNA is TGTGCCCGCCGGCTAGCGGGGGACTACACAGATACGCAGTATTTT. It codes for CARRLAGDYTDTQYF.

The rearrangement uses TRBV4-2 and TRBJ1-2; D remains ambiguous. V shed 4 bases and J shed 1 base, with 13 bases lying between them. CDR1 and CDR2 (germline): LGHNA, YNFKEQ. The CDR3 runs 15 residues. The DNA for the CDR3 is TGTGCCAGCAGCCGCACTGTGGGCAATAACTATGGCTACACCTTC. This encodes CASSRTVGNNYGYTF.

This sequence joins TRBV5-1 and TRBJ2-5; TRBD2 agrees at 9 bases. The trim removed 0 bases at V and 4 bases at J, leaving 7 bases unmatched. The germline V gene encodes CDR1 SGHRS and CDR2 YFSETQ. CDR3 length: 16 residues. This chain's CDR3 is CASSLEASGVSETQYF. CDR3 in DNA: TGCGCCAGCAGCTTGGAGGCTAGCGGGGTTTCAGAGACCCAGTACTTC. Combining the CDR3 with reference TRBV5-1 and TRBJ2-5 gives the whole variable domain KAGVTQTPRYLIKTRGQQVTLSCSPISGHRSVSWYQQTPGQGLQFLFEYFSETQRNKGNFPGRFSGRQFSNSRSEMNVSTLELGDSALYLCASSLEASGVSETQYFGPGTRLLVL.

This clone was detected only once. The chain employs TRBV10-3 and TRBJ1-2, with D tentatively TRBD1 (6 bases). CDR1 is ENHRY, CDR2 SYGVKD, per germline. V gave up 2 bases and J gave up 0 bases, with 13 bases separating them. The CDR3 totals 16 residues. CDR3 in amino acids: CAISEGGAIANYGYTF. The CDR3 DNA follows: TGTGCCATCAGTGAGGGGGGGGCTATAGCTAACTATGGCTACACCTTC.

The rearrangement joins TRBV5-1 to TRBJ2-5; 14 bases match TRBD2. Per germline, CDR1 SGHRS and CDR2 YFSETQ. CDR3 length: 15 amino acids. V lost 3 bases, J lost 2 bases, and 0 bases stayed unmatched. In nucleotides, the CDR3 is TGCGCCAGCAGCTGGACTAGCGGGGGGCAAGAGACCCAGTACTTC. Its translation is CASSWTSGGQETQYF.

The genes are TRBV5-5 and TRBJ1-2, with 10 bases matching TRBD1. CDR3 length: 15 amino acids. Germline CDR1 is SGHKS and CDR2 is YYEKEE (reference sequence). Trimming cost V 0 bases and J 7 bases; bases outside gene matches: 6. CDR3 residues: CASSLGTGGIGGYTF. The DNA for the CDR3 is TGTGCCAGCAGCTTGGGGACAGGGGGTATTGGTGGCTACACCTTC.

The chain uses TRBV29-1 and TRBJ2-2; possible D gene TRBD2, 5 bases. Germline CDR1 and CDR2: SQVTM and ANQGSEA. The V and J ends lost 0 bases and 4 bases respectively, with 12 bases between them. The CDR3 is 15 residues long. The CDR3, as DNA: TGCAGCGTTGAAGATCCCCGGCTAGCCACCGGGGAGCTGTTTTTT. Translated: CSVEDPRLATGELFF.

J is TRBJ2-6 and V is TRBV23-1; D ambiguous. TRBV23-1 is designated an ORF whose function remains uncertain. The CDR3 is 17 amino acids. V lost 4 bases and J lost 0, with 13 bases in between. CDR3 bases: TGCGCCAGCAGTCGGAGAGGCTTGAACTCTGGGGCCAACGTCCTGACTTTC. Translation gives CASSRRGLNSGANVLTF.

The chain uses TRBV16 and TRBJ2-7; 7 bases agree with TRBD1. The CDR3 is made up of 15 amino acids. Germline CDR1 reads KGHSY; CDR2 reads FQNENV. Trimming at V came to 4 bases and at J to 10 bases, leaving 16 bases not matched to a gene. CDR3 amino acids: CASSPQLDREGVQYF. The CDR3 coding sequence is TGTGCCAGCAGCCCCCAGCTTGACAGGGAAGGAGTTCAGTACTTC.

The chain has TRBV7-6 and TRBJ2-7, with TRBD2 identical over 14 bases. V was pared by 0 bases and J by 0 bases, with 10 bases of the junction left unmatched. This CDR3 is built from 20 residues. Looked up from germline, CDR1 is SGHVS and CDR2 is FNYEAQ. Written as DNA, the CDR3 is TGTGCCAGCAGCTTAGCGGCGGGGACTAGCGGGAGTCGGAGCTCCTACGAGCAGTACTTC. Translation: CASSLAAGTSGSRSSYEQYF.

The V and J genes are TRBV7-2 and TRBJ2-2; perhaps TRBD2 as D (6 bases). The germline CDR1 and CDR2 sequences are SGHTA and FQGNSA. V dropped 5 bases and J dropped 5 bases, with 6 bases sitting between them. The CDR3 length is 12 residues. The CDR3 loop is CASSGGTGELFF. In DNA form, the CDR3 reads TGTGCCAGCAGCGGAGGGACCGGGGAGCTGTTTTTT. Full variable domain (missing parts from reference TRBV7-2 and TRBJ2-2): GAGVSQSPSNKVTEKGKDVELRCDPISGHTALYWYRQSLGQGLEFLIYFQGNSAPDKSGLPSDRFSAERTGGSVSTLTIQRTQQEDSAVYLCASSGGTGELFFGEGSRLTVL.

The V gene is TRBV19, the J gene TRBJ1-2; D possibly corresponds to TRBD1 (6 bases). Between the trimmed V and J ends, which lost 7 bases and 5 bases, there was a span of 20 bases. The CDR3 totals 15 residues. Germline lookup yields CDR1 LNHDA and CDR2 SQIVND (reference sequence). The CDR3 loop reads CASKIGQTAVYGYTF. In nucleotides, the CDR3 is TGTGCCAGTAAGATTGGACAGACAGCCGTTTATGGCTACACCTTC.

V usage is TRBV27 and J usage is TRBJ2-7; 10 bases line up with TRBD2. The CDR3 runs to 17 residues. Germline V lookup: CDR1 MNHEY, CDR2 SMNVEV (reference sequence). V lost 1 base and J lost 0; bases outside the gene matches: 6. Here the CDR3 reads CASSLYWTSGTSYEQYF. The CDR3 region has the DNA TGTGCCAGCAGTTTATACTGGACTAGCGGTACCTCCTACGAGCAGTACTTC.

The rearrangement links TRBV19 to TRBJ1-2; D perhaps matches TRBD1 (5 bases). Germline CDR1 LNHDA, CDR2 SQIVND (reference sequence). This CDR3 is built from 13 residues. V dropped 6 bases and J dropped 2 bases, with 10 bases sitting between them. In DNA form, the CDR3 reads TGTGCCAGTAGCCGACAGATAAACTATGGCTACACCTTC. Protein: CASSRQINYGYTF.

This clone was picked up a small number of times. The V and J genes are TRBV5-4 and TRBJ2-7, with 9 bases lining up with TRBD1. This CDR3 has 14 amino acids. The ends lost 4 bases at V and 2 bases at J; junction bases unmatched: 4. CDR1 SGHNT and CDR2 YYREEE come from the germline V gene (reference sequence). CDR3 DNA: TGTGCCAGCAGCCGTAGACAGGGGGCCTACGAGCAGTACTTC. It encodes CASSRRQGAYEQYF.

This chain joins TRBV5-6 and TRBJ2-2, with a possible D match to TRBD1 (6 bases). Germline CDR1 reads SGHDT; CDR2 reads YYEEEE. V shed 0 bases and J shed 6 bases, with 15 bases lying between them. This CDR3 is built from 16 residues. The CDR3, as DNA: TGTGCCAGCAGCTTGGTCGACAGGCCTTGGGCCGGGGAGCTGTTTTTT. Translating it yields CASSLVDRPWAGELFF.

J is TRBJ2-7 and V is TRBV7-9; 7 nucleotides align to TRBD1. The CDR3 is 14 amino acids. V trimming: 0 bases; J trimming: 3 bases; junction bases outside the gene matches: 2. CDR1 is SEHNR, CDR2 FQNEAQ, per germline (reference sequence). CDR3 amino acids: CASSLAGQDYEQYF. CDR3 coding DNA: TGTGCCAGCAGCTTAGCCGGACAGGACTACGAGCAGTACTTC.

The chain employs TRBV13 and TRBJ2-7; TRBD1 agrees at 9 bases. This CDR3 is built from 14 residues. CDR1 is PRHDT, CDR2 FYEKMQ, per germline (reference sequence). J gave up 3 bases and V 6 bases, and 6 bases lay outside the gene matches. The CDR3 sequence: CASSYPGQGYEQYF. CDR3 in DNA: TGTGCCAGCAGTTATCCGGGACAGGGCTACGAGCAGTACTTC. The full variable domain, rest sourced from reference TRBV13 and TRBJ2-7, is AAGVIQSPRHLIKEKRETATLKCYPIPRHDTVYWYQQGPGQDPQFLISFYEKMQSDKGSIPDRFSAQQFSDYHSELNMSSLELGDSALYFCASSYPGQGYEQYFGPGTRLTVT.

The chain links TRBV9 to TRBJ2-5; 14 bases line up with TRBD2. The CDR3 length is 15 residues. CDR1 and CDR2 (germline): SGDLS, YYNGEE. J gave up 13 bases and V 2 bases, and 10 bases lay outside the gene matches. The CDR3 sequence is CASSVGLAGESAAYF. The CDR3 DNA reads TGTGCCAGCAGCGTGGGACTAGCGGGAGAGTCGGCAGCGTACTTC.

This clone has a single count. The gene calls are TRBV5-4 and TRBJ1-1; 10 bases align to TRBD1. With V trimmed by 3 bases and J by 7 bases, 6 bases remained unmatched. Germline V gene lookup returns CDR1 SGHNT and CDR2 YYREEE (reference sequence). The CDR3 has 14 amino acids. CDR3 loop: CASSSPGTGDEAFF. The CDR3 DNA is TGTGCCAGCAGCTCTCCCGGGACAGGGGATGAAGCTTTCTTT.

This clone was picked up one time. The chain combines TRBV15 with TRBJ2-3; TRBD2 matches 9 bases. V shed 3 bases, J shed 1 base, and the junction held 5 bases outside the gene matches. The CDR3 has 16 residues. Germline-derived CDR1 and CDR2 are LNHNV and YYDKDF (reference sequence). For the CDR3, the DNA is TGTGCCACCAGCAGGTCTAGCGGGGCGCGCACAGATACGCAGTATTTT. Protein product: CATSRSSGARTDTQYF.

The rearrangement uses TRBV5-5 and TRBJ2-4; D not certain. Trimming stripped 3 bases from V and 2 bases from J, with 15 bases between. CDR1 SGHKS and CDR2 YYEKEE come from the germline V gene (reference sequence). CDR3 size: 16 residues. The CDR3 is CASSSPVTGSKNIQYF. In DNA, the CDR3 is TGTGCCAGCAGCTCCCCGGTGACTGGCTCCAAAAACATTCAGTACTTC.

V usage is TRBV6-5 and J usage is TRBJ2-7; D might be TRBD2 (6 bases). Trimming pared 2 bases from V and 4 bases from J, leaving 9 bases between. Germline V gives CDR1 MNHEY, CDR2 SVGAGI. CDR3 length equals 13 residues. CDR3 in DNA: TGTGCCAGCAGTTACGGCGGGGTTTACGAGCAGTACTTC. This encodes CASSYGGVYEQYF.

The V gene is TRBV6-5, the J gene TRBJ1-2, with 7 bases identical to TRBD1. V lost 5 bases, J lost 4 bases, and 7 bases stayed unmatched. The CDR3 consists of 14 residues. Germline-derived CDR1 and CDR2 are MNHEY and SVGAGI. The CDR3 protein is CASSPPGTAYGYTF. Written as DNA, the CDR3 is TGTGCCAGCAGTCCCCCAGGGACAGCCTATGGCTACACCTTC.